Below are 13 T cell receptor beta chains sequenced from a single sample in a study of cytomegalovirus exposure and HLA in healthy donors. Produced via immunoSEQ multiplex PCR; TCRdb's table is partial and in-frame only. The sample lists more than 250,000 clones, approximately 90% occurring once. Sample: PBMCs. The source is a woman between 18 and 29 years old in good health and CMV-seronegative.

V gene TRBV10-2 combines with J gene TRBJ2-3; 13 nucleotides line up with TRBD2. The V and J ends lost 9 bases and 4 bases, in that order; junction bases with no gene match: 4. CDR3 length: 14 amino acids. Germline lookup yields CDR1 WSHSY and CDR2 SAAADI. The CDR3 reads CASGLAGVSDTQYF. In nucleotides, the CDR3 is TGCGCCAGTGGACTAGCGGGAGTCTCAGATACGCAGTATTTT.

The chain couples TRBV5-1 to TRBJ2-3; the D is unclear. The CDR3 is made up of 13 amino acids. The germline V gene encodes CDR1 SGHRS and CDR2 YFSETQ. V was clipped by 4 bases and J by 4 bases, with 10 bases between them. The CDR3 bases are TGCGCCAGCAGCCTTGAAGGAGCAGATACGCAGTATTTT. It is translated as CASSLEGADTQYF.

This chain uses TRBV15 with TRBJ2-7; D is perhaps TRBD1 (5 bases). Germline assignment: CDR1 LNHNV and CDR2 YYDKDF (reference sequence). The CDR3 loop spans 14 amino acids. The ends were cut back, 0 bases at V and 3 bases at J, with 9 bases in the middle. CDR3 sequence (DNA): TGTGCCACCAGCAGAGAGGGGCAGGGCTACGAGCAGTACTTC. Translating gives CATSREGQGYEQYF.

V gene TRBV6-6 combines with J gene TRBJ2-5, with TRBD1 identical over 7 bases. The CDR3 is 16 residues long. Looked up from germline, CDR1 is MNHNY and CDR2 is SVGAGI (reference sequence). V shed 7 bases and J 5 bases; nucleotides not matched to a gene: 16. The CDR3 loop is CASTAREKGARETQYF. The CDR3 nucleotides read TGTGCCAGCACCGCCCGAGAGAAGGGGGCTCGGGAGACCCAGTACTTC.

The rearrangement links TRBV29-1 to TRBJ2-7; no reliable D call. The CDR3 is 12 residues long. Looked up from germline, CDR1 is SQVTM and CDR2 is ANQGSEA. Trimming stripped 7 bases from V and 0 bases from J, with 10 bases between. The chain's CDR3 is CSAYSGSYEQYF. CDR3 bases: TGCAGCGCCTATTCAGGCTCCTACGAGCAGTACTTC.

This chain links TRBV11-2 with TRBJ2-5, with TRBD2 matching 11 bases. V lost 5 bases, J lost 2 bases, and 4 bases stayed unmatched. CDR1 SGHAT and CDR2 FQNNGV come from the germline V gene. The CDR3 covers 15 residues. The CDR3 nucleotides read TGTGCCAGCAGCCAGACTAGCGGGAAGCAAGAGACCCAGTACTTC. This translates into CASSQTSGKQETQYF.

This chain uses TRBV27 with TRBJ1-2; maybe TRBD1 (5 bases). V gave up 5 bases and J gave up 3 bases, with 22 bases separating them. Germline V gene lookup returns CDR1 MNHEY and CDR2 SMNVEV (reference sequence). The CDR3 contains 17 residues. CDR3 DNA sequence: TGTGCCAGCAGTCCCCGGCTCGACCCAGGGATGGACTATGGCTACACCTTC. Translation gives CASSPRLDPGMDYGYTF.

This clone was seen a single time. This chain connects TRBV27 to TRBJ2-7, with 7 bases fitting TRBD1. Germline CDR1 and CDR2: MNHEY and SMNVEV (reference sequence). The CDR3 contains 17 residues. The J segment lost 3 bases and the V segment lost 0 bases, leaving 11 bases of the junction unmatched. The CDR3 DNA reads as TGTGCCAGCAGTTTATCGACCGGGACAGAGGCCGACTACGAGCAGTACTTC. Protein product: CASSLSTGTEADYEQYF.

This clone was recorded many times. As DNA, the CDR3 is TGTGCCAGCAGTTTATCGGGGCAAAATCAGCCCCAGCATTTT. As protein: CASSLSGQNQPQHF. The chain joins TRBV27 to TRBJ1-5; possible D gene TRBD1, 5 bases. The CDR3 runs 14 residues. Trimming pared 0 bases from V and 4 bases from J, leaving 7 bases between. Germline lookup yields CDR1 MNHEY and CDR2 SMNVEV (reference sequence).

The chain recombines TRBV29-1 with TRBJ1-1; 9 bases line up with TRBD1. This CDR3 is built from 17 residues. The germline V gene has CDR1 SQVTM and CDR2 ANQGSEA. V lost 8 bases and J lost 3; bases outside the gene matches: 19. CDR3 in amino acids: CSTDHRGRRLGDTEAFF. CDR3 DNA: TGCAGCACCGATCACAGGGGGCGCCGGTTAGGGGACACTGAAGCTTTCTTT.

This clone occurred many times. The genes are TRBV7-2 and TRBJ1-3; TRBD1 agrees at 10 bases. Germline V gives CDR1 SGHTA, CDR2 FQGNSA. V trimming: 5 bases; J trimming: 0 bases; junction bases outside the gene matches: 7. The CDR3 is 17 amino acids. The CDR3 DNA sequence: TGTGCCAGCAGCCATAGGGGACAGGGGTTCTCTGGAAACACCATATATTTT. Protein product: CASSHRGQGFSGNTIYF. Variable domain in full (rest from reference TRBV7-2 and TRBJ1-3): GAGVSQSPSNKVTEKGKDVELRCDPISGHTALYWYRQSLGQGLEFLIYFQGNSAPDKSGLPSDRFSAERTGGSVSTLTIQRTQQEDSAVYLCASSHRGQGFSGNTIYFGEGSWLTVV.

The chain recombines TRBV7-6 with TRBJ2-3; D may be TRBD2 (5 bases). Per the germline V gene, CDR1 is SGHVS and CDR2 is FNYEAQ. V shed 5 bases and J shed 1 base, with 19 bases lying between them. CDR3 length: 17 residues. CDR3 sequence reads: CASSGSGFGPRTDTQYF. The CDR3 region has the DNA TGTGCCAGCAGCGGAAGCGGTTTCGGGCCACGCACAGATACGCAGTATTTT.

The CDR3 bases are TGCAGCGGGGCGGACAGGGTTGGCTTCGGCGGAACAGATACGCAGTATTTT. It specifies CSGADRVGFGGTDTQYF. This chain links TRBV29-1 with TRBJ2-3, with TRBD1 matching 8 bases. Looked up from germline, CDR1 is SQVTM and CDR2 is ANQGSEA. The CDR3 totals 17 residues. V trimming: 7 bases; J trimming: 3 bases; junction bases outside the gene matches: 18.